The present entry profiles one TCR beta chain with its context. This specimen belongs to a study of blood T cell repertoires in COVID-19. Across the whole study: Samples taken during acute and convalescent COVID-19 were collected in the United States, Italy and Spain. Sample material is recorded as cDNA or gDNA derived from T cells, B-cell-depleted T cells, or PBMCs.

The CDR3 has 16 residues. Per the germline V gene, CDR1 is MDHEN and CDR2 is SYDVKM. The V end lost 3 bases, the J end lost 0 bases, and 15 bases lay between the germline ends. Per the original methods: By means of reference gene primer amplification, nucleated cell counts were estimated. Assay used: immunoSEQ multiplex PCR; TCRdb lists only in-frame clones, some missing. V and J calls and clone size follow that table, whereas D and trimming were derived from the DNA. There are over 100,000 clones in the sample; 86% occur only once, and roughly an eighth lies in the top ten. Followed longitudinally, the Seattle patients had been enrolled during active infection.

The V gene is TRBV28, the J gene TRBJ2-7; D unresolved. The sample taken for sequencing was peripheral blood. This TCR was recovered from a woman between 65 and 79 years old with COVID-19, enrolled during active disease. The CDR3 loop is CASSLKMGVNSYEQYF. Written as DNA, the CDR3 is TGTGCCAGCAGTTTGAAGATGGGCGTCAACTCCTACGAGCAGTACTTC.